Listed below are T cell receptor beta chains from one sample, sequenced in a study of T cell changes during pregnancy in multiple sclerosis. Clones were read by immunoSEQ multiplex PCR, and TCRdb kept only the in-frame ones, dropping some. The repertoire holds 20,000 to 25,000 clones, with less than 90% as singletons. Sequenced material: CD4+ T cells from peripheral blood mononuclear cells, taken in the first trimester of pregnancy. The receptors here all came from a female donor in good health, enrolled as a control in a pregnancy study. Both conserved end residues are part of each CDR3. Each record gives: V gene, J gene, CDR3 protein.

V gene: TRBV27
J gene: TRBJ1-2
CDR3 protein: CASSLGSAGVDGYTF

V gene: TRBV5-8
J gene: TRBJ2-7
CDR3 protein: CASSFDRRPYEQYF

V gene: TRBV7-9
J gene: TRBJ1-2
CDR3 protein: CASSSTPQGSGYGYTF

V gene: TRBV28
J gene: TRBJ1-1
CDR3 protein: CASSFTGGGAFF

V gene: TRBV6-5
J gene: TRBJ2-1
CDR3 protein: CASRTGTRGYNEQFF

V gene: TRBV7-9
J gene: TRBJ2-1
CDR3 protein: CASSLGGTSGVFNEQFF

V gene: TRBV19
J gene: TRBJ2-2
CDR3 protein: CASGTGTGGMRNTGELFF

V gene: TRBV11-1
J gene: TRBJ2-5
CDR3 protein: CASSLGRLEETQYF

V gene: TRBV30
J gene: TRBJ1-5
CDR3 protein: CAYDQEAGNQPQHF

V gene: TRBV6-1
J gene: TRBJ2-5
CDR3 protein: CAGQDRSSYQETQYF

V gene: TRBV4-2
J gene: TRBJ2-3
CDR3 protein: CASSQDKLAGEGDTQYF

V gene: TRBV6-5
J gene: TRBJ1-1
CDR3 protein: CASSYFSGGRTEAFF

V gene: TRBV5-4
J gene: TRBJ2-1
CDR3 protein: CASSYSGSSYNEQFF

V gene: TRBV5-1
J gene: TRBJ1-5
CDR3 protein: CASSLGQGSNQPQHF

V gene: TRBV6-1
J gene: TRBJ2-1
CDR3 protein: CASSEAAGGPYNEQFF

V gene: TRBV28
J gene: TRBJ2-5
CDR3 protein: CASSPRYNQETQYF

V gene: TRBV7-9
J gene: TRBJ2-7
CDR3 protein: CASSLFALANGLVIYEQYF

V gene: TRBV28
J gene: TRBJ2-6
CDR3 protein: CASRYTGQGSGANVLTF

V gene: TRBV6-5
J gene: TRBJ1-6
CDR3 protein: CASSYQGYNSPLHF

V gene: TRBV30
J gene: TRBJ2-7
CDR3 protein: CAWRGQGRPFTYEQYF

V gene: TRBV15
J gene: TRBJ1-3
CDR3 protein: CATSRDTGSSGNTIYF

V gene: TRBV19
J gene: TRBJ1-2
CDR3 protein: CASAGFYGYTF

V gene: TRBV6-1
J gene: TRBJ2-3
CDR3 protein: CASSEGAGALDTQYF

V gene: TRBV19
J gene: TRBJ1-2
CDR3 protein: CASQLTRGYGYTF

V gene: TRBV9
J gene: TRBJ2-7
CDR3 protein: CASTPGLAGVTYEQYF

V gene: TRBV19
J gene: TRBJ1-3
CDR3 protein: CASSPRFTGNTIYF

V gene: TRBV7-2
J gene: TRBJ2-7
CDR3 protein: CASSLVVLSGGPSSYEQYF

V gene: TRBV4-3
J gene: TRBJ1-6
CDR3 protein: CASSQNRGRPLHF

V gene: TRBV12-5
J gene: TRBJ1-5
CDR3 protein: CASASPGTSQPQHF

V gene: TRBV19
J gene: TRBJ1-5
CDR3 protein: CASSTRTGGEFSNQPQHF

V gene: TRBV11-2
J gene: TRBJ2-5
CDR3 protein: CASSPIRGITQETQYF

V gene: TRBV10-3
J gene: TRBJ2-7
CDR3 protein: CALSSSSGSYEQYF